A single sample is the source of the 16 T cell receptor beta chains below, sequenced in a study of blood T cell repertoires in COVID-19 (dated by TCRdb to 2018 to 2020). Receptor amplification or capture employed the immunoSEQ multiplex PCR assay. TCRdb re-hosts the immuneACCESS table, in-frame sequences only. Its copies lack some clones; in the studies checked, an unresolved V gene accounts for under half of them, and the cause for the rest is not known. The sample table shows some 150,000 clones, and approximately 90% are seen once. The biggest ten clones account for 9.5% to 12% of the sample. The sample comprised peripheral blood. The receptors derive from a woman over 75 with acute or convalescent COVID-19.

The V gene is TRBV7-9, the J gene TRBJ1-1; 7 bases fit TRBD1. V was pared by 5 bases and J by 6 bases, with 6 bases of the junction left unmatched. Germline lookup yields CDR1 SEHNR and CDR2 FQNEAQ (reference sequence). CDR3 length: 13 amino acids. DNA of the CDR3: TGTGCCAGCAGCACCAGGACAGGCCCTGAAGCTTTCTTT. Encoded protein: CASSTRTGPEAFF.

The V and J genes are TRBV5-1 and TRBJ2-3; the match to TRBD2 covers 11 bases. Germline CDR1 SGHRS, CDR2 YFSETQ. The CDR3 has 17 residues. The trim removed 3 bases at V and 3 bases at J, leaving 9 bases unmatched. Written as DNA, the CDR3 is TGCGCCAGCAGCTCGCCCTCCGGGACTAGCGGTACAGATACGCAGTATTTT. It is translated as CASSSPSGTSGTDTQYF.

The chain carries TRBV7-3 and TRBJ2-1, with TRBD1 matching 8 bases. Germline V gives CDR1 SGHTA, CDR2 FQGTGA. This CDR3 has 18 residues. The trim removed 5 bases at V and 3 bases at J, leaving 15 bases unmatched. The CDR3 reads CASSPAGGAGLDYNEQFF. The CDR3 DNA sequence: TGTGCCAGCAGCCCTGCAGGGGGCGCAGGTCTGGACTACAATGAGCAGTTCTTC.

The CDR3 is CASSLEQQVSGNTIYF. DNA for the CDR3: TGCGCCAGCAGCTTGGAACAGCAAGTATCTGGAAACACCATATATTTT. The chain is built from TRBV5-1 and TRBJ1-3; D is undetermined. Deletions cut 0 bases from V and 1 base from J, with 11 bases between. The germline gives CDR1 SGHRS, CDR2 YFSETQ. The CDR3 covers 16 residues.

This clone occurred once. V is TRBV5-1 and J is TRBJ2-3; D is uncertain. Germline CDR1 reads SGHRS; CDR2 reads YFSETQ. Trimming pared 2 bases from V and 2 bases from J, leaving 6 bases between. The CDR3 is made up of 13 amino acids. CDR3 residues: CASSFFYTDTQYF. CDR3 nucleotide sequence: TGCGCCAGCAGCTTCTTCTACACAGATACGCAGTATTTT. Filled out from reference TRBV5-1 and TRBJ2-3, the complete variable domain reads KAGVTQTPRYLIKTRGQQVTLSCSPISGHRSVSWYQQTPGQGLQFLFEYFSETQRNKGNFPGRFSGRQFSNSRSEMNVSTLELGDSALYLCASSFFYTDTQYFGPGTRLTVL.

The rearrangement uses TRBV6-5 and TRBJ1-2; a weak D match, TRBD1 (5 bases). Trimming cost V 7 bases and J 8 bases, with 14 bases left between them. The CDR3 length is 12 residues. Germline-derived CDR1 and CDR2 are MNHEY and SVGAGI. The CDR3 sequence: CASIREVSGYTF. For the CDR3, the DNA is TGTGCCAGCATCAGGGAGGTTTCGGGCTACACCTTC.

The chain uses TRBV7-2 and TRBJ1-1, with 7 nucleotides matching TRBD1. Germline-derived CDR1 and CDR2 are SGHTA and FQGNSA. The CDR3 covers 15 residues. V lost 1 base, J lost 1 base, and 3 bases stayed unmatched. The CDR3 spells CASSLDRGTNTEAFF. The CDR3 nucleotides read TGTGCCAGCAGCTTAGACAGGGGCACGAACACTGAAGCTTTCTTT. Based on the CDR3 plus reference TRBV7-2 and TRBJ1-1, the full variable domain is GAGVSQSPSNKVTEKGKDVELRCDPISGHTALYWYRQSLGQGLEFLIYFQGNSAPDKSGLPSDRFSAERTGGSVSTLTIQRTQQEDSAVYLCASSLDRGTNTEAFFGQGTRLTVV.

In this sample, this clone turned up once. The V call is TRBV10-1, the J call TRBJ1-4, with 7 bases matching TRBD1. The germline CDR1 and CDR2 sequences are WNHNN and SYGVQD (reference sequence). V lost 1 base, J lost 5 bases, and 22 bases stayed unmatched. The CDR3 covers 21 residues. This chain's CDR3 is CASSEYISGAGGRLRNEKLFF. As DNA, the CDR3 is TGCGCCAGCAGTGAGTATATCTCCGGCGCAGGGGGTAGATTACGGAATGAAAAACTGTTTTTT.

The rearrangement links TRBV7-9 to TRBJ1-1; D is ambiguous. Germline assignment: CDR1 SEHNR and CDR2 FQNEAQ (reference sequence). V lost 4 bases, J lost 5 bases, and 11 bases lay in between. This CDR3 comprises 13 residues. The CDR3 nucleotides are TGTGCCAGCAGCTCCGTGGCGGGGACTGAAGCTTTCTTT. Translated: CASSSVAGTEAFF.

The rearrangement uses TRBV19 and TRBJ1-2, with 8 bases aligning to TRBD1. V lost 7 bases to trimming and J lost 4 bases; unmatched junction nucleotides: 8. Looked up from germline, CDR1 is LNHDA and CDR2 is SQIVND (reference sequence). The CDR3 is 14 residues long. This CDR3 is CASKAGGLPYGYTF. The CDR3 DNA reads as TGTGCCAGTAAGGCAGGGGGCCTACCCTATGGCTACACCTTC. Variable domain in full (rest from reference TRBV19 and TRBJ1-2): DGGITQSPKYLFRKEGQNVTLSCEQNLNHDAMYWYRQDPGQGLRLIYYSQIVNDFQKGDIAEGYSVSREKKESFPLTVTSAQKNPTAFYLCASKAGGLPYGYTFGSGTRLTVV.

This clone turned up a few times. The J gene is TRBJ1-3, the V gene TRBV27; D gene ambiguous. Between the trimmed V and J ends, which lost 6 bases and 0 bases, there was a span of 9 bases. This CDR3 spans 14 amino acids. Germline assignment: CDR1 MNHEY and CDR2 SMNVEV (reference sequence). Written as DNA, the CDR3 is TGTGCCAGCAGCCCCCTATACTCTGGAAACACCATATATTTT. Its protein product is CASSPLYSGNTIYF.

This chain joins TRBV2 and TRBJ1-1; 11 nucleotides line up with TRBD1. The CDR3 covers 14 residues. J lost 3 bases, V lost 6 bases, and 3 bases had no gene match. CDR1 SNHLY and CDR2 FYNNEI come from the germline V gene. The CDR3 region has the DNA TGTGCCAGCAGGGACAGGGGGCGCCACACTGAAGCTTTCTTT. Translated: CASRDRGRHTEAFF.

The rearrangement joins TRBV2 to TRBJ2-3; 8 bases map to TRBD1. The CDR3 runs to 15 residues. Germline V gene data show CDR1 as SNHLY and CDR2 as FYNNEI. V trimming: 6 bases; J trimming: 4 bases; junction bases outside the gene matches: 9. In DNA, the CDR3 is TGTGCCAGCAGGAGACAGGGGAAGAGGGCAGATACGCAGTATTTT. Protein sequence: CASRRQGKRADTQYF.

This chain joins TRBV2 and TRBJ1-2; D is possibly TRBD1 (5 bases). Trimming took off 4 bases at V and 1 base at J, with 7 bases between the two ends. The CDR3 runs 13 residues. Germline-derived CDR1 and CDR2 are SNHLY and FYNNEI. Written as DNA, the CDR3 is TGTGCCAGCAGTGCGGGACTTAACTATGGCTACACCTTC. This encodes CASSAGLNYGYTF.

The J gene is TRBJ2-1, the V gene TRBV5-1; 7 nucleotides align to TRBD1. J lost 3 bases, V lost 9 bases, and 3 bases had no gene match. Germline V CDR1 and CDR2: SGHRS, YFSETQ. This CDR3 comprises 12 residues. The CDR3 nucleotides read TGCGCCACCCGGGACAGCTACAATGAGCAGTTCTTC. The encoded protein is CATRDSYNEQFF.

In its sample, this clone was seen once. This rearrangement joins TRBV27 to TRBJ1-2; D gene unclear. CDR3 length equals 15 residues. Germline-derived CDR1 and CDR2 are MNHEY and SMNVEV (reference sequence). V was pared by 5 bases and J by 2 bases, with 15 bases between. The CDR3 loop is CASSPFPRGNYGYTF. In DNA form, the CDR3 reads TGTGCCAGCAGTCCTTTCCCTCGAGGGAACTATGGCTACACCTTC.